This T cell receptor (beta chain) appears in the sequencing data of a study of blood T cell repertoires in COVID-19. This clone was found once. Sequencing was performed with immunoSEQ multiplex PCR; in TCRdb, only in-frame clones are kept and a portion is missing. In the table there are about 180,000 clones, 80% of which are singletons. The clonotype was recovered from a man in his 60s who had been exposed to COVID-19. The sample consisted of PBMCs or T cells enriched from blood (not recorded which).

As DNA, the CDR3 is TGTGCCAGCAGAGGGGGAGGGCAGCCGAACACCGGGGAGCTGTTTTTT. Translated: CASRGGGQPNTGELFF. The gene calls are TRBV9 and TRBJ2-2, with D possibly matching TRBD2 (7 bases). Germline assignment: CDR1 SGDLS and CDR2 YYNGEE. V gave up 5 bases and J gave up 0 bases, with 14 bases separating them. This CDR3 region has 16 residues.